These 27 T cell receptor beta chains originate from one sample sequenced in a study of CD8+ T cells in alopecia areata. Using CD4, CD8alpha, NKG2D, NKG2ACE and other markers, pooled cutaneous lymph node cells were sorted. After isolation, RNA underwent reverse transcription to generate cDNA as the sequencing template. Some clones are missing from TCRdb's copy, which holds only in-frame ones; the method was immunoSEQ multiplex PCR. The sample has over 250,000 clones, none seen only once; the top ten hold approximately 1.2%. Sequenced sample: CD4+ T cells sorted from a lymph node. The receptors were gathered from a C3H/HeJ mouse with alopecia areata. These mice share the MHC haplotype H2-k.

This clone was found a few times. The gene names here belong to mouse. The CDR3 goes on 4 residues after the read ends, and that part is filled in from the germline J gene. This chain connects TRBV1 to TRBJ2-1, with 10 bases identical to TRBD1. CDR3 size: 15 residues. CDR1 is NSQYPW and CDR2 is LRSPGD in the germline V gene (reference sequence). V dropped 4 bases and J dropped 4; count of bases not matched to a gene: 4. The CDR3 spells CTCSGGQGTYAEQFF. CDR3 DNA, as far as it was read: TGCACCTGCAGTGGGGGACAGGGGACTTATGCT.

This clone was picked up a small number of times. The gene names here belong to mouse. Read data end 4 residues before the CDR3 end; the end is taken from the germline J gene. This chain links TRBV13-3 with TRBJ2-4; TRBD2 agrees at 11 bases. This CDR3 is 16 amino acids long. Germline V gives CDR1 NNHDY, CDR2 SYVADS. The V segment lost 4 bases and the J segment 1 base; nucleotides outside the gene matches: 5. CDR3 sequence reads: CASSLGTGGGQNTLYF. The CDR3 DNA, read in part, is TGTGCCAGCAGTCTCGGGACTGGGGGCGGTCAAAAC. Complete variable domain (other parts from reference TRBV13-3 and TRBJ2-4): EAAVTQSPRSKVAVTGGKVTLSCHQTNNHDYMYWYRQDTGHGLRLIHYSYVADSTEKGDIPDGYKASRPSQENFSLILELASLSQTAVYFCASSLGTGGGQNTLYFGAGTRLSVL.

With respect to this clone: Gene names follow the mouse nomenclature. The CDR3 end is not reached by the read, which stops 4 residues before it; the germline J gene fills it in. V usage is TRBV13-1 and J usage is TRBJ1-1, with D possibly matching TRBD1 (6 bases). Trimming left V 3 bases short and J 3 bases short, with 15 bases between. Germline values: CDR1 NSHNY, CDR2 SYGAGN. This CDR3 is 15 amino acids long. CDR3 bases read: TGTGCCAGCAGTGGGGCGCGGGCAGGGGACACA. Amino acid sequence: CASSGARAGDT. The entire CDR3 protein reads CASSGARAGDTEVFF.

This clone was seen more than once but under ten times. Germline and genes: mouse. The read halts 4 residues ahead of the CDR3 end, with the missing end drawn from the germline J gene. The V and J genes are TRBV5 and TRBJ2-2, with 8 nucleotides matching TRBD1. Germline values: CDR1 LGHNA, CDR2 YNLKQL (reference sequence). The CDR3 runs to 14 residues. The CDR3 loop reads CASSQTGAGGQLYF. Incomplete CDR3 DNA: TGTGCCAGCAGCCAGACAGGGGCGGGCGGG.

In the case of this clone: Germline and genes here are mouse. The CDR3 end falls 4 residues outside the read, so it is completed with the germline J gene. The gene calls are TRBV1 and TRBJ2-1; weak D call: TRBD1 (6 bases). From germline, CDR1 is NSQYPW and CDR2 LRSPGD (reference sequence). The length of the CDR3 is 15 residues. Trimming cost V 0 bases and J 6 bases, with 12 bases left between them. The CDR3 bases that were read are TGCACCTGCAGTGCAGATCTAACAGGGATTGCT. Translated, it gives CTCSADLTGIA. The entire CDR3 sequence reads CTCSADLTGIAEQFF.

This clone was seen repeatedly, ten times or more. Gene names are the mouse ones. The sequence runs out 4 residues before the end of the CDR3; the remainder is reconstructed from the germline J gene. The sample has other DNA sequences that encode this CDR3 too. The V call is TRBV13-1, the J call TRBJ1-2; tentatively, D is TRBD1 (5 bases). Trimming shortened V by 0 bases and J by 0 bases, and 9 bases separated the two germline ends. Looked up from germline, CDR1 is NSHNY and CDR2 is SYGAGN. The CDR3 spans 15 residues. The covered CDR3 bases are TGTGCCAGCAGTGATGCGGGGGGTGCAAACTCC. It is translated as CASSDAGGANS. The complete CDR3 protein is CASSDAGGANSDYTF.

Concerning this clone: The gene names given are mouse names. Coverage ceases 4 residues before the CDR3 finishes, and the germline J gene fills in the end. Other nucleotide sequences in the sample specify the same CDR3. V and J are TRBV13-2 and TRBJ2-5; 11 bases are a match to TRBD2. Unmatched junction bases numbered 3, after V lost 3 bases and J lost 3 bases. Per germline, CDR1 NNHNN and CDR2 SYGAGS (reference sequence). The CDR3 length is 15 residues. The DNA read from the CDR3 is TGTGCCAGCGGTGTCGGGACTGGGGGTCAAGAC. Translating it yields CASGVGTGGQD. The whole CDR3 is CASGVGTGGQDTQYF.

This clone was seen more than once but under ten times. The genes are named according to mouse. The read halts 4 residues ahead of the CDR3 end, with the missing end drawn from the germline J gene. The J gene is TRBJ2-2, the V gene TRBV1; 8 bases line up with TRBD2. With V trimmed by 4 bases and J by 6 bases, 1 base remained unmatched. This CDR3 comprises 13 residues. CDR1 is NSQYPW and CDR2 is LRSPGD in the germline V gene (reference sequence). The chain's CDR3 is CTCSDWGPGQLYF. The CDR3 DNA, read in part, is TGCACCTGCAGTGACTGGGGGCCCGGG.

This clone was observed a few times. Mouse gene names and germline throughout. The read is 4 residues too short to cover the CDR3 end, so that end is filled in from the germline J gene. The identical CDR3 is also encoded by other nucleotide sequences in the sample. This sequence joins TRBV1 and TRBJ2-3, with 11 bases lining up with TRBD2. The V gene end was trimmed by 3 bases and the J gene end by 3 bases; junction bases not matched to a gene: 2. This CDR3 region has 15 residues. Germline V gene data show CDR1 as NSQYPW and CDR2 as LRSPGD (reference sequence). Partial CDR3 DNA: TGCACCTGCAGTGCGGGGACTGGGGGAGCAGAA. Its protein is CTCSAGTGGAE. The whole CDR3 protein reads CTCSAGTGGAETLYF.

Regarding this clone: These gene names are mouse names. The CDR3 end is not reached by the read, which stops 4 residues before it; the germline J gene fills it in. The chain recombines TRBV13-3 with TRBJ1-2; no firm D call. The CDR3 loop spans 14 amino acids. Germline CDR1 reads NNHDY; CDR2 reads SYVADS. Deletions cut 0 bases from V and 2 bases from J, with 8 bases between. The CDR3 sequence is CASSDAAQNSDYTF. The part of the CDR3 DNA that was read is TGTGCCAGCAGTGATGCAGCGCAGAACTCC.

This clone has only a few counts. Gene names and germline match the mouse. This CDR3 reads CASSDKTGDQDTQYF. The sequenced part of the CDR3 DNA is TGTGCCAGCAGTGATAAGACAGGGGACCAAGAC. The chain is built from TRBV13-1 and TRBJ2-5; 8 nucleotides match TRBD1. The CDR3 is cut off 4 residues early in the read; its end comes from the germline J gene. Germline CDR1 reads NSHNY; CDR2 reads SYGAGN. This CDR3 comprises 15 residues. V lost 1 base to trimming and J lost 1 base; unmatched junction nucleotides: 2.

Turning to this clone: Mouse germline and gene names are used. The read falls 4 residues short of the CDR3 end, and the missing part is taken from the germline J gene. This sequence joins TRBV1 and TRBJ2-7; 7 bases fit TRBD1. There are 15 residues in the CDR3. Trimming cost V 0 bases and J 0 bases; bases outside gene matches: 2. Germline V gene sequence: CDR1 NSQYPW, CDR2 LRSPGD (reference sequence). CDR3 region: CTCSAETGSSYEQYF. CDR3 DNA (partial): TGCACCTGCAGTGCAGAGACAGGGAGCTCCTAT.

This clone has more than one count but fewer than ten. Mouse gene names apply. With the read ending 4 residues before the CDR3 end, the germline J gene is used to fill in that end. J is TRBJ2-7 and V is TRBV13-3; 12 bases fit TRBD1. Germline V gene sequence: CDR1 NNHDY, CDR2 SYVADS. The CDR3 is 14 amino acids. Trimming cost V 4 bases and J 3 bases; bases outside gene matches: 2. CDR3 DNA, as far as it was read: TGTGCCAGCAGTCGGGACAGGGGGCTCTAT. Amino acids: CASSRDRGLY. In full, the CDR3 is CASSRDRGLYEQYF.

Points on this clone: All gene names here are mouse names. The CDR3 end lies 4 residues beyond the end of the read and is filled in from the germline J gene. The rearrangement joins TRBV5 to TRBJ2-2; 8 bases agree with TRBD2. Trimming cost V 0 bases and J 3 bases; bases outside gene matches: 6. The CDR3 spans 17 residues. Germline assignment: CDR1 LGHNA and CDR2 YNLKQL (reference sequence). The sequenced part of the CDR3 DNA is TGTGCCAGCAGCCAAGATAGGGGGGGCGCTGACACCGGG. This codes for CASSQDRGGADTG. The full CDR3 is CASSQDRGGADTGQLYF.

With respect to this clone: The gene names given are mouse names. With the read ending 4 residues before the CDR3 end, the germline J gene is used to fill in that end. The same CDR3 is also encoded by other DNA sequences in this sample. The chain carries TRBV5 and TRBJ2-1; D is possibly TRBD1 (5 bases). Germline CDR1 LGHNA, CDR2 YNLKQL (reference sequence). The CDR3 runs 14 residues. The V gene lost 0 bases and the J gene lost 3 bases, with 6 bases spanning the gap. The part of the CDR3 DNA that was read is TGTGCCAGCAGCCAAGAGACAGTCTATGCT. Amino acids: CASSQETVYA. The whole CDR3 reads CASSQETVYAEQFF.

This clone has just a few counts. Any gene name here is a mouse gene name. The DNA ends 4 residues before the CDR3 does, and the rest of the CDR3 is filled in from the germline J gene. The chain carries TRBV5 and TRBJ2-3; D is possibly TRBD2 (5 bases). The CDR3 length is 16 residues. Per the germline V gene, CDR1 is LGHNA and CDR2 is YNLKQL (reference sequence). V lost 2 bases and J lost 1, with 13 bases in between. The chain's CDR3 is CASSQIFSGGAETLYF. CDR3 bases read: TGTGCCAGCAGCCAAATTTTCAGTGGGGGTGCAGAA.

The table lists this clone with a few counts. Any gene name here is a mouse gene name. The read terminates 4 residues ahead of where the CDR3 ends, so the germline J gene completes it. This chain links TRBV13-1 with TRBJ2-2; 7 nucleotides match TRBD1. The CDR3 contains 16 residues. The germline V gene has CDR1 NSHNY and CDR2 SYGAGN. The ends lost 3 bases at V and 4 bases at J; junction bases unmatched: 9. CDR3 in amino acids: CASSVKQGQGTGQLYF. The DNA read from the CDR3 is TGTGCCAGCAGTGTAAAACAGGGGCAGGGCACCGGG.

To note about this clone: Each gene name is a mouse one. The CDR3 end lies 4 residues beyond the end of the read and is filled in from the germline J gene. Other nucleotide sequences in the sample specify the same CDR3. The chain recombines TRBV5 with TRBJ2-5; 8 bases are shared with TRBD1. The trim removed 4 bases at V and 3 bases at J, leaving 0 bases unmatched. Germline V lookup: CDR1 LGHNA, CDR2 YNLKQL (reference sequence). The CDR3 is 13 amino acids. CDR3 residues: CASSRQGQDTQYF. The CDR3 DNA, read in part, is TGTGCCAGCAGCCGACAGGGGCAAGAC.

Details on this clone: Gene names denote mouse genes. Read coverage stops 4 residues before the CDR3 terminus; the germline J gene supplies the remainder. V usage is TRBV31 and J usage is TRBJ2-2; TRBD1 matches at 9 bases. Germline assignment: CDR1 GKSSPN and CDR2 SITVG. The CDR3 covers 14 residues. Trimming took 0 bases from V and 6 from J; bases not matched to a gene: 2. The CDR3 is CAWSLGQGSGQLYF. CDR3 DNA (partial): TGTGCCTGGAGTCTAGGACAGGGGTCCGGG.

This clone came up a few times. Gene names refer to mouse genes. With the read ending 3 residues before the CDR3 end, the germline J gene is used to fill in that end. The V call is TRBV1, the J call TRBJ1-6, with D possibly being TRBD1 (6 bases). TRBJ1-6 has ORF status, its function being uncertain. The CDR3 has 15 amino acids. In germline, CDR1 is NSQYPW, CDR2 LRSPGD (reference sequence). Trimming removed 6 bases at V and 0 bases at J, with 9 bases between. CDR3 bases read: TGCACCTGCAGCTCACAGGGTTCCTATAATTCGCCC. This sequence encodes CTCSSQGSYNSP. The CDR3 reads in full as CTCSSQGSYNSPLYF.

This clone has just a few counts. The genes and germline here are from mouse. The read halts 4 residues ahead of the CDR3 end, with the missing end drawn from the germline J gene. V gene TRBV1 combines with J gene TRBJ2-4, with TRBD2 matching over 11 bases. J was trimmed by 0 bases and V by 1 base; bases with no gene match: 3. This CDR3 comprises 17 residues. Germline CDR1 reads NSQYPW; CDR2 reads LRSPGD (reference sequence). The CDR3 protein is CTCSAAGTGGSQNTLYF. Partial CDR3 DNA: TGCACCTGCAGTGCAGCCGGGACTGGGGGTAGTCAAAAC.

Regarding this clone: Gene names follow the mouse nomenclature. The CDR3 is CASSFYSSAETLYF. The sequenced part of the CDR3 DNA is TGTGCCAGCAGTTTCTACAGTAGTGCAGAA. The chain employs TRBV14 and TRBJ2-3, with D hard to call. The read is 4 residues too short to cover the CDR3 end, so that end is filled in from the germline J gene. With 0 bases removed from V and 0 bases from J, the gap between germline ends came to 5 bases. This CDR3 comprises 14 residues. Germline V gives CDR1 SGHDT, CDR2 FRDEAV.

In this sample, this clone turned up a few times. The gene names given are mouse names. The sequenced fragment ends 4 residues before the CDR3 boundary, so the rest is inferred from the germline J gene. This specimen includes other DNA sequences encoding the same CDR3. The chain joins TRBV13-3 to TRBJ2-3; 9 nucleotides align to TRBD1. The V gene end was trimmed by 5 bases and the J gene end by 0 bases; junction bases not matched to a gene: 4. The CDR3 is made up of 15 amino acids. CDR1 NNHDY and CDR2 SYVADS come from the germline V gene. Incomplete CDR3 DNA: TGTGCCAGCAGAAGGACAGGGGCGAGTGCAGAA. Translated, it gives CASRRTGASAE. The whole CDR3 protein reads CASRRTGASAETLYF.

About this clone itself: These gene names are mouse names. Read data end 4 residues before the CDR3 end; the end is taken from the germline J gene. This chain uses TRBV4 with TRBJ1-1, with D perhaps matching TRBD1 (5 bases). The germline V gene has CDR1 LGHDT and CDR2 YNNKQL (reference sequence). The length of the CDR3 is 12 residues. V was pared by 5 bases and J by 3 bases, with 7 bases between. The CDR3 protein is CASSPRDTEVFF. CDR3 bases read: TGTGCCAGCAGCCCCAGGGACACA.

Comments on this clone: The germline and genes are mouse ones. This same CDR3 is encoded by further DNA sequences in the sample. CDR3 DNA (partial): TGTGCCAGCAGTTTAGGGACTGGGGCCTAT. Translated: CASSLGTGAY. The whole CDR3 protein is CASSLGTGAYEQYF. This chain joins TRBV14 and TRBJ2-7; 10 bases line up with TRBD2. Coverage ceases 4 residues before the CDR3 finishes, and the germline J gene fills in the end. The CDR3 spans 14 residues. Trimming removed 2 bases from V and 2 bases from J; junction bases left unmatched: 1. Germline V gene lookup returns CDR1 SGHDT and CDR2 FRDEAV. Supplemented by reference TRBV14 and TRBJ2-7, the full variable domain reads EAGVTQSPRYAVLQEGQAVSFWCDPISGHDTLYWYQQPRDQGPQLLVYFRDEAVIDNSQLPSDRFSAVRPKGTNSTLKIQSAKQGDTATYLCASSLGTGAYEQYFGPGTRLTVL.

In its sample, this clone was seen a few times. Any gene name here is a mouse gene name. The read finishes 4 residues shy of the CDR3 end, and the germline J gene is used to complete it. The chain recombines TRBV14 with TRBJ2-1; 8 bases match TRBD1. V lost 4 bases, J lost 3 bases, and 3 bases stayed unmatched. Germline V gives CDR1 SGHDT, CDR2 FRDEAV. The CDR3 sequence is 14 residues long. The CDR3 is CASSHTGGYAEQFF. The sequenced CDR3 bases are TGTGCCAGCAGTCACACAGGGGGCTATGCT.

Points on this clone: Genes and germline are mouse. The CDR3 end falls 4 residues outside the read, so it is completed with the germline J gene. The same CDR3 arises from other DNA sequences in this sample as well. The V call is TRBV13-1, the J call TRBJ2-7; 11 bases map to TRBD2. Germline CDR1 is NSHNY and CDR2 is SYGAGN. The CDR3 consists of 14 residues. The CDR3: CASSGGTGGYEQYF. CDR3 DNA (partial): TGTGCCAGCAGTGGGGGGACTGGGGGTTAT.